What follows are 19 T cell receptor beta chains derived from one specimen sequenced in a study of TIL therapy for anti-PD-1-resistant metastatic lung cancer. This was the immunoSEQ v3 assay. Sequenced by immunoSEQ multiplex PCR; TCRdb stores in-frame clones only, minus some. Here the sample spans more than 20,000 clones, about 63% being singletons. Sample time point: pre-treatment sample, taken before nivolumab and TIL therapy. Most excised metastases sampled were pleural nodules or supraclavicular lymph nodes. Sample: tumor tissue, taken at baseline. These receptors all come from a woman between 30 and 80 years old with non-small cell lung cancer.

This clone was detected only a few times. The chain carries TRBV18 and TRBJ2-1; TRBD1 aligns across 9 bases. V gave up 3 bases and J gave up 10 bases; unmatched junction bases: 10. Germline values: CDR1 KGHSH, CDR2 LQKENI. The CDR3 sequence is 15 residues long. The CDR3 protein is CASSPYRGREREQFF. As DNA, the CDR3 is TGTGCCAGCTCACCCTACAGGGGGCGGGAGCGAGAGCAGTTCTTC.

The V call is TRBV7-9, the J call TRBJ2-5, with D possibly matching TRBD1 (7 bases). Trimming took 2 bases from V and 5 from J, leaving 15 bases between them. This CDR3 contains 15 residues. CDR1 SEHNR and CDR2 FQNEAQ come from the germline V gene (reference sequence). CDR3 coding DNA: TGTGCCAGCAGCTTACGGTCGACAGGGAGGGAGACCCAGTACTTC. It yields the protein CASSLRSTGRETQYF. The full variable domain, rest sourced from reference TRBV7-9 and TRBJ2-5, is DTGVSQNPRHKITKRGQNVTFRCDPISEHNRLYWYRQTLGQGPEFLTYFQNEAQLEKSRLLSDRFSAERPKGSFSTLEIQRTEQGDSAMYLCASSLRSTGRETQYFGPGTRLLVL.

V is TRBV7-2 and J is TRBJ1-2, with a weak D call TRBD1 (5 bases). Trimming took 4 bases from V and 1 from J, leaving 13 bases between them. Germline V gene data show CDR1 as SGHTA and CDR2 as FQGNSA. CDR3 length: 15 amino acids. The CDR3 loop reads CASSSIDRHNYGYTF. CDR3 sequence (DNA): TGTGCCAGCAGCTCCATAGACAGACATAACTATGGCTACACCTTC.

This clone was seen a few times. The J gene is TRBJ1-1, the V gene TRBV2, with a tentative D call TRBD1 (6 bases). The germline V and J ends were trimmed by 5 bases and 0 bases, with 10 bases remaining between them. From germline, CDR1 is SNHLY and CDR2 FYNNEI. This CDR3 region has 14 residues. This CDR3 reads CASSLGTLNTEAFF. The CDR3 nucleotides read TGTGCCAGCAGTCTTGGGACACTGAACACTGAAGCTTTCTTT.

This clone was recorded a few times. The chain employs TRBV10-1 and TRBJ2-4; the D gene is possibly TRBD2 (5 bases). Looked up from germline, CDR1 is WNHNN and CDR2 is SYGVQD (reference sequence). This CDR3 comprises 15 residues. V lost 3 bases and J lost 3, with 12 bases in between. CDR3 region: CASSDKRTRKNIQYF. Written as DNA, the CDR3 is TGCGCCAGCAGTGACAAGAGGACTCGCAAAAACATTCAGTACTTC.

The chain links TRBV6-1 to TRBJ1-2; TRBD1 is a possible D gene (5 bases). CDR3 length: 14 residues. Germline assignment: CDR1 MNHNS and CDR2 SASEGT. V lost 2 bases and J lost 7, with 14 bases in between. The CDR3 DNA reads as TGTGCCAGCAGTGAACGGGGGGGAATCGGTGGCTACACCTTC. It is translated as CASSERGGIGGYTF.

The rearrangement uses TRBV18 and TRBJ2-7; TRBD1 might be the D (6 bases). CDR3 length: 16 amino acids. Per germline, CDR1 KGHSH and CDR2 LQKENI. V was trimmed by 3 bases and J by 3 bases, leaving 18 bases between them. In DNA, the CDR3 is TGTGCCAGCTCACCGACCGGGAAAACAGGGAGCTACGAGCAGTACTTC. Its protein is CASSPTGKTGSYEQYF. Complete variable domain (other parts from reference TRBV18 and TRBJ2-7): NAGVMQNPRHLVRRRGQEARLRCSPMKGHSHVYWYRQLPEEGLKFMVYLQKENIIDESGMPKERFSAEFPKEGPSILRIQQVVRGDSAAYFCASSPTGKTGSYEQYFGPGTRLTVT.

This clone was detected a few times. The chain combines TRBV5-5 with TRBJ2-7, with a tentative D call TRBD2 (6 bases). The CDR3 extends over 14 amino acids. Trimming left V 3 bases short and J 4 bases short, with 14 bases between. Germline V CDR1 and CDR2: SGHKS, YYEKEE (reference sequence). The CDR3 DNA sequence: TGTGCCAGCAGCTCTCAGGGACTTCCTTACGAGCAGTACTTC. Protein: CASSSQGLPYEQYF. Full variable domain (missing parts from reference TRBV5-5 and TRBJ2-7): DAGVTQSPTHLIKTRGQQVTLRCSPISGHKSVSWYQQVLGQGPQFIFQYYEKEERGRGNFPDRFSARQFPNYSSELNVNALLLGDSALYLCASSSQGLPYEQYFGPGTRLTVT.

The CDR3 reads CASSPNGNEQFF. As DNA, the CDR3 is TGCGCCAGCAGCCCTAATGGCAATGAGCAGTTCTTC. This chain connects TRBV5-1 to TRBJ2-1; no clear D gene. CDR3 length: 12 amino acids. The V end lost 4 bases, the J end lost 6 bases, and 8 bases lay between the germline ends. CDR1 and CDR2 (germline): SGHRS, YFSETQ.

This clone was detected only a few times. The V call is TRBV5-1, the J call TRBJ2-2; no definite D call. CDR3 length: 13 amino acids. V lost 2 bases, J lost 3 bases, and 5 bases lay in between. The germline CDR1 and CDR2 sequences are SGHRS and YFSETQ. The CDR3 spells CASSFGDTGELFF. The DNA of the CDR3 is TGCGCCAGCAGCTTTGGAGACACCGGGGAGCTGTTTTTT.

The chain's CDR3 is CASSRQQETQYF. Written as DNA, the CDR3 is TGTGCCAGCAGCAGACAGCAGGAGACCCAGTACTTC. The chain couples TRBV5-8 to TRBJ2-5, with a tentative D call TRBD1 (5 bases). V was pared by 4 bases and J by 5 bases, with 9 bases between. Germline V gene lookup returns CDR1 SGHTS and CDR2 YDEGEE. The CDR3 contains 12 residues.

This clone was seen more than once but under ten times. V and J are TRBV6-6 and TRBJ2-1; 10 bases match TRBD1. Unmatched junction bases numbered 5, after V lost 2 bases and J lost 4 bases. The CDR3 runs to 16 residues. Germline V gives CDR1 MNHNY, CDR2 SVGAGI (reference sequence). CDR3 sequence reads: CASSYPGTGAYNEQFF. The CDR3, as DNA: TGTGCCAGCAGTTACCCCGGGACAGGGGCTTACAATGAGCAGTTCTTC.

DNA of the CDR3: TGTGCCAGCAGCGGGACTACAGTTGTGAACACTGAAGCTTTCTTT. Protein: CASSGTTVVNTEAFF. This chain connects TRBV21-1 to TRBJ1-1. TRBV21-1 is classified as a pseudogene. This CDR3 has 15 residues.

This rearrangement joins TRBV30 to TRBJ1-2; no reliable D call. V lost 1 base, J lost 5 bases, and 2 bases lay in between. Germline assignment: CDR1 GTSNPN and CDR2 SVGIG (reference sequence). There are 10 residues in the CDR3. For the CDR3, the DNA is TGTGCCTGGAGTGCTTATGGCTACACCTTC. Translated, it gives CAWSAYGYTF.

The chain employs TRBV21-1 and TRBJ2-3; the tabulated D call, TRBD2, remains unverified against the DNA. TRBV21-1 constitutes a pseudogene. This CDR3 contains 13 residues. The CDR3 region has the DNA TGTGCCAGCTTGCTAGCGGACACAGATACGCAGTATTTT. Its protein product is CASLLADTDTQYF.

The genes are TRBV29-1 and TRBJ2-1; D is ambiguous. The CDR3 sequence is 12 residues long. The germline gives CDR1 SQVTM, CDR2 ANQGSEA. The germline V and J ends were trimmed by 3 bases and 10 bases, with 13 bases remaining between them. The CDR3 spells CSVDRQSREQFF. The CDR3, as DNA: TGCAGCGTTGACCGGCAGTCACGCGAGCAGTTCTTC.

V is TRBV2 and J is TRBJ2-3; D gene unclear. Germline V gene lookup returns CDR1 SNHLY and CDR2 FYNNEI. The CDR3 has 12 residues. The V gene lost 0 bases and the J gene lost 8 bases, with 6 bases spanning the gap. The CDR3: CASSEAPSTQYF. CDR3 DNA: TGTGCCAGCAGTGAAGCGCCATCTACGCAGTATTTT.

This chain joins TRBV5-5 and TRBJ2-3; 10 bases are shared with TRBD1. This CDR3 contains 16 residues. V dropped 4 bases and J dropped 3; count of bases not matched to a gene: 8. Germline-derived CDR1 and CDR2 are SGHKS and YYEKEE (reference sequence). The CDR3, as DNA: TGTGCCAGCAGCCTAGACAGGGGGCTTAGAACAGATACGCAGTATTTT. Protein sequence: CASSLDRGLRTDTQYF.

The V call is TRBV5-6, the J call TRBJ1-5; no reliable D call. Trimming shortened V by 4 bases and J by 3 bases, and 14 bases separated the two germline ends. The CDR3 loop spans 15 amino acids. Per germline, CDR1 SGHDT and CDR2 YYEEEE. CDR3 nucleotides: TGTGCCAGCAGCCCCGGACTAGACCCCAATCAGCCCCAGCATTTT. Protein product: CASSPGLDPNQPQHF.